The subject of this entry is one T cell receptor (beta chain). Its target is unknown. The protocol was immunoSEQ multiplex PCR, while the TCRdb copy is restricted to in-frame clones and leaves out a portion. The repertoire includes about 340,000 clones, 86% of them detected once, and around 0.8% sits in the top ten. The CDR3 has 17 amino acids. V shed 6 bases, J shed 7 bases, and the junction held 10 bases outside the gene matches. Germline values: CDR1 SGHTA, CDR2 FQGNSA. This sample was included in a study of cytomegalovirus exposure and HLA in healthy donors. The study, taken as a whole, reports: Most TCR sequences proved rare, with some public TCRs found in many donors. The tendency of first-cohort TCR clusters to co-occur in the 120 validation repertoires was the finding of a later analysis.

The chain employs TRBV7-2 and TRBJ2-1; 15 positions match TRBD2. The sequencing input was PBMCs. The receptor comes from a young woman in good health and CMV-seronegative. In nucleotides, the CDR3 is TGTGCCAGCAGACCGTTGCCGGGACTAGCGGGAGGAAATGAGCAGTTCTTC. It specifies CASRPLPGLAGGNEQFF.